Listed below are T cell receptor beta chains from one sample, sequenced in a study of early T cells in non-severe SARS-CoV-2 infection. Each CDR3 protein is one row after TCRdb ran MiXCR on the 5' RACE reads. This table holds 100,000 or so distinct CDR3 sequences, roughly 17% found once. The sequenced sample was whole blood, obtained at baseline. The receptor source for this set is an adult who was a healthcare worker with PCR-confirmed SARS-CoV-2 infection or an uninfected control (not recorded which). CDR3s include the opening cysteine and the closing phenylalanine or tryptophan. Fields, in order: D gene, clone size, V gene, J gene, CDR3 protein, CDR3 DNA. D genes are given only for firm matches. Some rows have no size entry. The others give once, few or many, or a class for an expanded clone.

D: .; size: few; V: TRBV25-1; J: TRBJ2-3; CDR3: CASRTSRGATTDTQYF; DNA: TGTGCCAGCAGAACAAGTCGTGGGGCAACCACAGATACGCAGTATTTT
D: TRBD2; size: few; V: TRBV29-1; J: TRBJ2-1; CDR3: CSVGLASGDNEQFF; DNA: TGCAGCGTTGGGTTGGCTAGCGGAGACAATGAGCAGTTCTTC
D: .; size: .; V: TRBV5-1; J: TRBJ2-2; CDR3: CASSFPPGNTGELFF; DNA: TGCGCCAGCAGCTTTCCCCCTGGGAACACCGGGGAGCTGTTTTTT
D: TRBD2; size: .; V: TRBV28; J: TRBJ2-7; CDR3: CASSFTAGVVHEQYF; DNA: TGTGCCAGCAGTTTCACAGCGGGAGTAGTCCACGAGCAGTACTTC
D: .; size: few; V: TRBV3-1; J: TRBJ2-2; CDR3: CASSQDRPANTGELFF; DNA: TGTGCCAGCAGCCAAGATAGGCCCGCGAACACCGGGGAGCTGTTTTTT
D: .; size: .; V: TRBV13; J: TRBJ2-5; CDR3: CASSLRAWQTQYF; DNA: TGTGCCAGCAGCTTACGGGCCTGGCAGACCCAGTACTTC
D: .; size: .; V: TRBV5-1; J: TRBJ1-1; CDR3: CASSQGYTEVFF; DNA: TGCGCCAGCAGTCAGGGGTACACTGAAGTTTTCTTT
D: .; size: few; V: TRBV11-1; J: TRBJ2-7; CDR3: CASSFSYTENEQYF; DNA: TGTGCCAGCAGCTTCTCCTACACCGAGAACGAGCAGTACTTC
D: .; size: .; V: TRBV20-1; J: TRBJ2-7; CDR3: CSARGQSYEQYF; DNA: TGCAGTGCTAGAGGTCAGTCCTACGAGCAGTACTTC
D: TRBD2; size: .; V: TRBV7-2; J: TRBJ2-2; CDR3: CASSLLAGNANTGELFF; DNA: TGTGCCAGCAGCTTACTAGCGGGGAACGCGAACACCGGGGAGCTGTTTTTT
D: TRBD1; size: many; V: TRBV5-1; J: TRBJ1-4; CDR3: CASSAASQGAREKLFF; DNA: TGCGCCAGCAGCGCAGCTTCCCAGGGGGCTAGAGAAAAACTGTTTTTT
D: .; size: few; V: TRBV9; J: TRBJ2-5; CDR3: CASSVGITETQYF; DNA: TGTGCCAGCAGCGTAGGGATTACGGAGACCCAGTACTTC
D: .; size: few; V: TRBV6-2/TRBV6-3; J: TRBJ2-3; CDR3: CASSYPDTQYF; DNA: TGTGCCAGCAGCTATCCAGATACGCAGTATTTT
D: .; size: few; V: TRBV4-1; J: TRBJ2-7; CDR3: CASSQVGRSSYEQYF; DNA: TGCGCCAGCAGCCAAGTGGGTAGAAGCTCCTACGAGCAGTACTTC
D: TRBD2; size: .; V: TRBV3-1; J: TRBJ2-1; CDR3: CASSQEVGDYNEQFF; DNA: TGTGCCAGCAGCCAAGAGGTAGGGGACTATAATGAGCAGTTCTTC
D: .; size: .; V: TRBV11-2; J: TRBJ2-1; CDR3: CASSLFRSGSYNEQFF; DNA: TGTGCCAGCAGCTTGTTTCGTAGCGGCAGTTACAATGAGCAGTTCTTC
D: TRBD2; size: many; V: TRBV20-1; J: TRBJ2-1; CDR3: CSATRAATSGNNEQFF; DNA: TGCAGTGCAACTCGGGCGGCGACTAGCGGAAACAATGAGCAGTTCTTC
D: TRBD1; size: many; V: TRBV20-1; J: TRBJ2-4; CDR3: CSAVRDRRNIQYF; DNA: TGCAGTGCTGTCCGGGACAGGCGAAACATTCAGTACTTC
D: .; size: many; V: TRBV14; J: TRBJ2-7; CDR3: CASRGHSSYEQYF; DNA: TGTGCCAGCAGAGGACATAGCTCCTACGAGCAGTACTTC
D: .; size: few; V: TRBV20-1; J: TRBJ2-3; CDR3: CSASLSETGNVDTQYF; DNA: TGCAGTGCTAGCCTAAGTGAGACTGGCAACGTGGATACGCAGTATTTT
D: TRBD2; size: .; V: TRBV20-1; J: TRBJ2-5; CDR3: CSARDRAGGMETQYF; DNA: TGCAGTGCTAGAGATAGGGCGGGAGGGATGGAGACCCAGTACTTC
D: .; size: many; V: TRBV19; J: TRBJ1-4; CDR3: CASSTLQTDLDEKLFF; DNA: TGTGCCAGTAGTACGCTTCAGACGGATCTTGATGAAAAACTGTTTTTT
D: TRBD1; size: few; V: TRBV7-8; J: TRBJ1-5; CDR3: CASSPRQGWNQPQHF; DNA: TGTGCCAGCAGCCCCAGACAGGGCTGGAATCAGCCCCAGCATTTT
D: .; size: few; V: TRBV7-7; J: TRBJ1-4; CDR3: CASSFSDSPRKEKLFF; DNA: TGTGCCAGCAGCTTCTCGGACTCCCCCAGAAAGGAAAAACTGTTTTTT
D: .; size: .; V: TRBV28; J: TRBJ2-7; CDR3: CASSFFLSSYEQYF; DNA: TGTGCCAGCAGTTTTTTTCTATCCAGCTACGAGCAGTACTTC
D: .; size: .; V: TRBV20-1; J: TRBJ1-5; CDR3: CSAIDRSHQPQHF; DNA: TGCAGTGCCATAGACAGAAGCCATCAGCCCCAGCATTTT
D: TRBD1; size: few; V: TRBV28; J: TRBJ1-2; CDR3: CASRSGTGSLYGYTF; DNA: TGTGCCAGCAGATCCGGGACAGGAAGCCTCTATGGCTACACCTTC
D: TRBD1; size: few; V: TRBV15; J: TRBJ1-5; CDR3: CATSITTGAGQPQHF; DNA: TGTGCCACCAGCATAACCACAGGGGCCGGACAGCCCCAGCATTTT
D: TRBD2; size: .; V: TRBV11-2; J: TRBJ2-1; CDR3: CASTRSWGREDYNEQFF; DNA: TGTGCCAGCACCCGAAGTTGGGGTCGGGAGGACTACAATGAGCAGTTCTTC
D: .; size: many; V: TRBV11-2; J: TRBJ2-5; CDR3: CASSFQETQYF; DNA: TGCGCCAGCAGCTTCCAAGAGACCCAGTACTTC
D: TRBD1; size: many; V: TRBV12-3/TRBV12-4; J: TRBJ2-7; CDR3: CASSSGTGAYEQYF; DNA: TGTGCCAGCAGTTCCGGGACAGGGGCATACGAGCAGTACTTC
D: .; size: many; V: TRBV10-3; J: TRBJ1-4; CDR3: CAIGGTNEKLFF; DNA: TGTGCCATCGGAGGAACTAATGAAAAACTGTTTTTT
D: TRBD1; size: .; V: TRBV18; J: TRBJ2-7; CDR3: CASSPEGQGVTQYF; DNA: TGTGCCAGCTCACCGGAGGGACAGGGGGTGACGCAGTACTTC
D: .; size: .; V: TRBV9; J: TRBJ1-2; CDR3: CASSDGGTEGYGYTF; DNA: TGTGCCAGCAGCGACGGCGGGACTGAGGGCTATGGCTACACCTTC
D: TRBD2; size: .; V: TRBV3-1; J: TRBJ2-3; CDR3: CASSDGMTSTTQYF; DNA: TGTGCCAGCAGCGATGGGATGACTAGCACTACGCAGTATTTT
D: TRBD1; size: .; V: TRBV30; J: TRBJ2-1; CDR3: CAWKASGTGVPFF; DNA: TGTGCCTGGAAGGCCTCCGGGACAGGGGTTCCGTTCTTC
D: .; size: few; V: TRBV5-1; J: TRBJ2-4; CDR3: CASSSGAENIQYF; DNA: TGCGCCAGCAGCTCTGGGGCAGAAAACATTCAGTACTTC
D: TRBD2; size: .; V: TRBV6-4; J: TRBJ2-3; CDR3: CASSEWAGETDTQYF; DNA: TGTGCCAGCAGTGAATGGGCGGGAGAAACAGATACGCAGTATTTT
D: .; size: few; V: TRBV7-9; J: TRBJ2-7; CDR3: CASSLGGLSSYEQYF; DNA: TGTGCCAGCAGCCTGGGGGGACTGAGCTCCTACGAGCAGTACTTC
D: .; size: many; V: TRBV2; J: TRBJ2-5; CDR3: CASSGSGIQETQYF; DNA: TGTGCCAGCAGCGGCTCCGGGATCCAAGAGACCCAGTACTTC